This passage covers 18 T cell receptor beta chains from one sample sequenced in a study of T cell responses to AZD1222 COVID-19 vaccine. Here immunoSEQ multiplex PCR was the method, and the copy in TCRdb shows in-frame clones only, minus some. The table lists about 150,000 clones, about 88% of them singletons, with around 5% in the top ten. Material: peripheral blood, obtained on day 0 of AZD1222 vaccination. Receptors originate from an adult in good health.

The rearrangement links TRBV19 to TRBJ1-1; 7 nucleotides match TRBD1. The CDR3 runs to 15 residues. The V segment lost 5 bases and the J segment 2 bases; nucleotides outside the gene matches: 8. Germline V lookup: CDR1 LNHDA, CDR2 SQIVND (reference sequence). This chain's CDR3 is CASSPPTGTNTEAFF. The DNA for the CDR3 is TGTGCCAGTAGTCCCCCGACAGGGACTAACACTGAAGCTTTCTTT.

The chain combines TRBV19 with TRBJ1-2, with TRBD1 identical over 7 bases. The CDR3 extends over 20 amino acids. Germline V CDR1 and CDR2: LNHDA, SQIVND (reference sequence). The trim removed 3 bases at V and 3 bases at J, leaving 22 bases unmatched. CDR3 in DNA: TGTGCCAGTAGTATCGGGGGGTTCCGATCACGATCAGGGACAGACTATGGCTACACCTTC. It specifies CASSIGGFRSRSGTDYGYTF. Variable domain in full (rest from reference TRBV19 and TRBJ1-2): DGGITQSPKYLFRKEGQNVTLSCEQNLNHDAMYWYRQDPGQGLRLIYYSQIVNDFQKGDIAEGYSVSREKKESFPLTVTSAQKNPTAFYLCASSIGGFRSRSGTDYGYTFGSGTRLTVV.

This clone was recorded only once. The chain links TRBV7-2 to TRBJ2-3; D not certain. From germline, CDR1 is SGHTA and CDR2 FQGNSA. The CDR3 totals 14 residues. Deletions cut 0 bases from V and 0 bases from J, with 4 bases between. The CDR3 sequence: CASSLAASTDTQYF. The CDR3 nucleotides are TGTGCCAGCAGCTTAGCGGCGAGCACAGATACGCAGTATTTT.

V gene TRBV4-3 combines with J gene TRBJ2-5, with D unresolved. Germline V gene data show CDR1 as LGHNA and CDR2 as YSLEER. The CDR3 consists of 14 residues. V gave up 4 bases and J gave up 3 bases, with 12 bases separating them. The CDR3 reads CASSPRLFKETQYF. For the CDR3, the DNA is TGCGCCAGCAGCCCACGACTGTTTAAAGAGACCCAGTACTTC.

The genes are TRBV5-4 and TRBJ2-1; no firm D call. Germline loops: CDR1 SGHNT, CDR2 YYREEE (reference sequence). Between the trimmed V and J ends, which lost 0 bases and 4 bases, there was a span of 5 bases. This CDR3 is built from 13 residues. The CDR3 nucleotides are TGTGCCAGCAGCTTGGGTGGGTACAATGAGCAGTTCTTC. It translates to CASSLGGYNEQFF.

This chain links TRBV28 with TRBJ1-5, with 9 bases fitting TRBD1. CDR3 size: 16 residues. CDR1 and CDR2 from the germline V gene are MDHEN and SYDVKM. Losses at the gene ends were 3 bases for V and 2 bases for J; bases not matched to a gene: 5. CDR3 sequence reads: CASSLGRTGGNQPQHF. The DNA for the CDR3 is TGTGCCAGCAGTTTGGGGAGGACAGGGGGCAATCAGCCCCAGCATTTT.

CDR3 sequence: CASSPPGFRNPGNTIYF. The CDR3, as DNA: TGTGCCAGCAGCCCTCCCGGCTTCCGCAACCCAGGAAACACCATATATTTT. V gene TRBV11-3 combines with J gene TRBJ1-3; no reliable D call. Germline V CDR1 and CDR2: SGHNT, YENEEA. V was clipped by 5 bases and J by 4 bases, with 21 bases between them. This CDR3 spans 17 amino acids.

The chain recombines TRBV4-3 with TRBJ2-7; possible D gene TRBD1, 6 bases. Germline loops: CDR1 LGHNA, CDR2 YSLEER. Trimming took 3 bases from V and 5 from J, leaving 17 bases between them. CDR3 length equals 15 residues. CDR3 DNA sequence: TGCGCCAGCAGCCAGACTACAGGGAGCGTTGACGAGCAGTACTTC. Protein: CASSQTTGSVDEQYF.

The chain recombines TRBV7-9 with TRBJ2-2, with 9 nucleotides matching TRBD1. CDR3 length: 16 residues. CDR1 is SEHNR and CDR2 is FQNEAQ in the germline V gene (reference sequence). V gave up 4 bases and J gave up 0 bases; unmatched junction bases: 3. The CDR3 loop is CASSSDRGANTGELFF. In nucleotides, the CDR3 is TGTGCCAGCAGCTCCGACAGGGGGGCGAACACCGGGGAGCTGTTTTTT.

The rearrangement joins TRBV28 to TRBJ2-7; 7 nucleotides align to TRBD2. Germline V gene lookup returns CDR1 MDHEN and CDR2 SYDVKM. With V trimmed by 2 bases and J by 5 bases, 12 bases remained unmatched. This CDR3 has 16 residues. The CDR3 loop is CASSLTERGRGHEQYF. The DNA of the CDR3 is TGTGCCAGCAGTTTAACGGAGCGGGGCCGGGGCCACGAGCAGTACTTC. The full variable domain, in which reference TRBV28 and TRBJ2-7 provide the parts outside the CDR3, is DVKVTQSSRYLVKRTGEKVFLECVQDMDHENMFWYRQDPGLGLRLIYFSYDVKMKEKGDIPEGYSVSREKKERFSLILESASTNQTSMYLCASSLTERGRGHEQYFGPGTRLTVT.

This chain connects TRBV7-3 to TRBJ2-3, with TRBD2 identical over 14 bases. Germline V gene sequence: CDR1 SGHTA, CDR2 FQGTGA. Trimming removed 3 bases from V and 3 bases from J; junction bases left unmatched: 8. This CDR3 has 18 residues. In DNA, the CDR3 is TGTGCCAGCAGCTTGACTAGCGGGAGGGTGCCCTGGACAGATACGCAGTATTTT. It encodes CASSLTSGRVPWTDTQYF.

The J gene is TRBJ1-6, the V gene TRBV15, with TRBD1 matching over 7 bases. Unmatched junction bases numbered 9, after V lost 3 bases and J lost 10 bases. The CDR3 extends over 15 amino acids. Germline assignment: CDR1 LNHNV and CDR2 YYDKDF (reference sequence). CDR3 protein: CATSRSRDSGSPLHF. The CDR3 nucleotides read TGTGCCACCAGCAGGAGCCGGGACAGTGGATCACCCCTCCACTTT.

The chain has TRBV28 and TRBJ2-7; the D is unclear. V lost 4 bases and J 2 bases, leaving 15 bases between the germline ends. Germline loops: CDR1 MDHEN, CDR2 SYDVKM. The CDR3 totals 15 residues. The CDR3 here is CASSYPGYSAYEQYF. The CDR3 DNA reads TGTGCCAGCAGTTACCCCGGGTATTCGGCCTACGAGCAGTACTTC.

The chain uses TRBV19 and TRBJ1-1, with D perhaps matching TRBD1 (5 bases). Trimming shortened V by 5 bases and J by 1 base, and 5 bases separated the two germline ends. Germline CDR1 is LNHDA and CDR2 is SQIVND (reference sequence). The length of the CDR3 is 12 residues. CDR3 in amino acids: CASSQGNTEAFF. CDR3 coding DNA: TGTGCCAGTAGTCAGGGGAACACTGAAGCTTTCTTT.

The chain recombines TRBV12-3 or TRBV12-4 with TRBJ1-6, with D uncertain. The ends were cut back, 2 bases at V and 7 bases at J, with 3 bases in the middle. This CDR3 spans 12 amino acids. CDR3 bases: TGTGCCAGCAGTTTACCCAATTCACCCCTCCACTTT. Its translation is CASSLPNSPLHF.

This chain uses TRBV27 with TRBJ2-7; 8 bases match TRBD1. V lost 3 bases and J lost 5; bases outside the gene matches: 12. Germline V gene lookup returns CDR1 MNHEY and CDR2 SMNVEV (reference sequence). The CDR3 is 16 amino acids. Written as DNA, the CDR3 is TGTGCCAGCAGTTTGTCTGGACAGGGAGTTAGCCACGAGCAGTACTTC. As protein: CASSLSGQGVSHEQYF.

There are a few counts of this clone. The chain combines TRBV5-4 with TRBJ2-7; TRBD1 matches at 8 bases. The germline V gene encodes CDR1 SGHNT and CDR2 YYREEE (reference sequence). J gave up 3 bases and V 4 bases, and 6 bases lay outside the gene matches. The CDR3 loop spans 14 amino acids. The CDR3 loop reads CASSPGQGLYEQYF. The CDR3, as DNA: TGTGCCAGCAGCCCCGGACAGGGTCTCTACGAGCAGTACTTC.

J is TRBJ1-2 and V is TRBV28; 9 nucleotides align to TRBD1. The germline V gene has CDR1 MDHEN and CDR2 SYDVKM. The CDR3 is 17 residues long. The V and J ends lost 5 bases and 4 bases, in that order; junction bases with no gene match: 14. The CDR3 loop reads CASSPLTRTGALYGYTF. DNA for the CDR3: TGTGCCAGCAGTCCTCTTACGAGGACAGGGGCACTCTATGGCTACACCTTC.